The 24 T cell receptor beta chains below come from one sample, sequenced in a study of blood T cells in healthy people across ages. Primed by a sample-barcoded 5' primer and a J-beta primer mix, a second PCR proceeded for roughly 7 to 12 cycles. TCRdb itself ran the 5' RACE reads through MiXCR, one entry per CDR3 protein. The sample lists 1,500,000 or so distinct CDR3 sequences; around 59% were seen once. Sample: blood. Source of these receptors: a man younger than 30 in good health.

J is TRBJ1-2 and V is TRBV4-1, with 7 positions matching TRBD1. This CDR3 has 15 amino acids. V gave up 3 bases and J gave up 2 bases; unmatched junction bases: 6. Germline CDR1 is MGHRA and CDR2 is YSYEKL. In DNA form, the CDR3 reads TGCGCCAGCAGCCAGACTGGGACAGCAAACTATGGCTACACCTTC. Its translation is CASSQTGTANYGYTF.

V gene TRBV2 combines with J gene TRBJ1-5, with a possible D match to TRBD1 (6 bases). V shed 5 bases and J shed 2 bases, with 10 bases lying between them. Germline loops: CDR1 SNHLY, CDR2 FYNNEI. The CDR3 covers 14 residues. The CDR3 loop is CASSKQGGNQPQHF. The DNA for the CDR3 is TGTGCCAGCAGTAAACAGGGTGGCAATCAGCCCCAGCATTTT.

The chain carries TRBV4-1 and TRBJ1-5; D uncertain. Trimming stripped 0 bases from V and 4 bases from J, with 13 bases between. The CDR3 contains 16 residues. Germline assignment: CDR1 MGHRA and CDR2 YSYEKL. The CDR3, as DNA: TGCGCCAGCAGCCAAGATGGAACCGGGATTAATCAGCCCCAGCATTTT. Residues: CASSQDGTGINQPQHF.

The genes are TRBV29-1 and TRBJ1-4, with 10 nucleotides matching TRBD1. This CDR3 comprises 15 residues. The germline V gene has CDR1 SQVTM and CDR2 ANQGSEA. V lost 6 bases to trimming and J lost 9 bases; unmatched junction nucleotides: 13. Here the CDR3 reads CSVGKGTGARKKLFF. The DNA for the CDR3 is TGCAGCGTGGGAAAAGGGACAGGGGCCCGAAAAAAACTGTTTTTT.

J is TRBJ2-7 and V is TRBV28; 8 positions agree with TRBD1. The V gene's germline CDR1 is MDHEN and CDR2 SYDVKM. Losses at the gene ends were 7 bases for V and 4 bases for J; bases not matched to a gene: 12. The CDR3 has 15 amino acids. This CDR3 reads CASIPRTGIEYEQYF. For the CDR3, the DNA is TGTGCCAGCATCCCCAGGACAGGGATTGAGTACGAGCAGTACTTC. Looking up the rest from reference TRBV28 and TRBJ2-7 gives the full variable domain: DVKVTQSSRYLVKRTGEKVFLECVQDMDHENMFWYRQDPGLGLRLIYFSYDVKMKEKGDIPEGYSVSREKKERFSLILESASTNQTSMYLCASIPRTGIEYEQYFGPGTRLTVT.

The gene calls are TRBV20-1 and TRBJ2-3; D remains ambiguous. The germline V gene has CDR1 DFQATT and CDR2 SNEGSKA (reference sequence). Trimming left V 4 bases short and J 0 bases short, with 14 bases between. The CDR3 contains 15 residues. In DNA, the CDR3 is TGCAGTGCTACTGATGGGCTGCTTAGCACAGATACGCAGTATTTT. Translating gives CSATDGLLSTDTQYF.

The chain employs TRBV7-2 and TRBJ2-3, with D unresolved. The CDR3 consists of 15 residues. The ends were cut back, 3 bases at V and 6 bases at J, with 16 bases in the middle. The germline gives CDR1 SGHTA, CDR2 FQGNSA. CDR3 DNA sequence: TGTGCCAGCAGCTTTGGCCGGATCCCCAGTGATACGCAGTATTTT. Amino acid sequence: CASSFGRIPSDTQYF.

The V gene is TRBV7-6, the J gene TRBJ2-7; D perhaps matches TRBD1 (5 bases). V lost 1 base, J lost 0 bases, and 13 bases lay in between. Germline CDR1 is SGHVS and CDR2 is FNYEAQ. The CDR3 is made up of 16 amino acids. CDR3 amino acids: CASSLVAADSSYEQYF. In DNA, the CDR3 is TGTGCCAGCAGCTTAGTGGCGGCAGACAGCTCCTACGAGCAGTACTTC.

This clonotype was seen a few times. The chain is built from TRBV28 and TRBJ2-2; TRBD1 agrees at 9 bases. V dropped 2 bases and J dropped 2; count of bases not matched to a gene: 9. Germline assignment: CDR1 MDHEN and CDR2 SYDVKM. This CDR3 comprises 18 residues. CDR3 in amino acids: CASSLTLGQGPNTGELFF. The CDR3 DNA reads TGTGCCAGCAGTTTAACCCTTGGACAGGGGCCTAACACCGGGGAGCTGTTTTTT.

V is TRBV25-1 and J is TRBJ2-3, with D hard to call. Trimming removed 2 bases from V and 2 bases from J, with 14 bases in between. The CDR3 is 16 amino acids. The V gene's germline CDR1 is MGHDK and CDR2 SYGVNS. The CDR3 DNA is TGTGCCAGCAGTGAACCGGTACACGGCGTCACAGATACGCAGTATTTT. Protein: CASSEPVHGVTDTQYF.

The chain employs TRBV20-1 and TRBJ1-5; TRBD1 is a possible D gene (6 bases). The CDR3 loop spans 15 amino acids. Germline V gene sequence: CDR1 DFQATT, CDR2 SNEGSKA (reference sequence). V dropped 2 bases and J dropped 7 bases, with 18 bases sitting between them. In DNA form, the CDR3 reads TGCAGTGCTAGACCGACAGGTGGAACAATCCAGCCCCAGCATTTT. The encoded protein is CSARPTGGTIQPQHF.

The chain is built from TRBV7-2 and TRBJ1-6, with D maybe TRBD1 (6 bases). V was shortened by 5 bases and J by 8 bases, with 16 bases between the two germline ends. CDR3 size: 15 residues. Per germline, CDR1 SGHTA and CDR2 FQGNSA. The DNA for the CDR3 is TGTGCCAGCAGCCCTAGGACAGCGCAATATTCACCCCTCCACTTT. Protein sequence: CASSPRTAQYSPLHF.

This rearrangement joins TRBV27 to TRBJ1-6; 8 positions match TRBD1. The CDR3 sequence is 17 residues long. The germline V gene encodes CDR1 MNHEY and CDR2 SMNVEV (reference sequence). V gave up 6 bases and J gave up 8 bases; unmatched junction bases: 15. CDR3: CASSIMGGATGDSPLHF. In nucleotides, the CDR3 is TGTGCCAGCAGCATTATGGGGGGGGCGACAGGGGATTCACCCCTCCACTTT.

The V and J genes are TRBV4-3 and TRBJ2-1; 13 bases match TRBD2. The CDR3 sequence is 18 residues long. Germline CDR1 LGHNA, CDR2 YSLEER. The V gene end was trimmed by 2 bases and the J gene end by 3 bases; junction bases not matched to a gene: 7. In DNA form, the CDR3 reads TGCGCCAGCAGCCAAAGTTTCGGGACTAGCGGGGACTACAATGAGCAGTTCTTC. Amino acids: CASSQSFGTSGDYNEQFF.

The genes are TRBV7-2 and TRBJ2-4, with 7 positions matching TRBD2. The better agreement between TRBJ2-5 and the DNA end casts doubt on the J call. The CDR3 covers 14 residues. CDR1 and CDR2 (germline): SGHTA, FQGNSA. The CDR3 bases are TGTGCCAGCAGCTTTGAGGCGGGGGAAGAGACCCAGTACTTC. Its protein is CASSFEAGEETQYF.

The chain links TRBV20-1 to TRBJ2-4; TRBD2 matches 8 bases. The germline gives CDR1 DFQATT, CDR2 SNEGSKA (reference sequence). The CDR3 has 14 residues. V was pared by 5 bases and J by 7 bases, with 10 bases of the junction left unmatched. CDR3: CSAQAGLGNNIQYF. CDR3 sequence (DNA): TGCAGTGCTCAAGCGGGACTAGGGAACAACATTCAGTACTTC.

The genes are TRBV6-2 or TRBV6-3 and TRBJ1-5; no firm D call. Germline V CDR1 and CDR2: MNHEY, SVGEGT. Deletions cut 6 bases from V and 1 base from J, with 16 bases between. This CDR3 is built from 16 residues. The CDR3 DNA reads TGTGCCAGCAGCGGAGGATTTGGAACGAGCAATCAGCCCCAGCATTTT. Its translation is CASSGGFGTSNQPQHF.

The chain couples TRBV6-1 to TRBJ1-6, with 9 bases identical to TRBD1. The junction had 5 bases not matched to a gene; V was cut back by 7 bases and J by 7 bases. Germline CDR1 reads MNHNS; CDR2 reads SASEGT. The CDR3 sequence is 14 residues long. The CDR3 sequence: CASTMTGGNSPLHF. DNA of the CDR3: TGTGCCAGCACCATGACAGGGGGAAATTCACCCCTCCACTTT.

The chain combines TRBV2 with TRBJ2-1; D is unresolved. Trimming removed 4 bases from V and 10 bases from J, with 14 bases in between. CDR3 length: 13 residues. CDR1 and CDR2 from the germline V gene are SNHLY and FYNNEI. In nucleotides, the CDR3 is TGTGCCAGCAGTGGAGGTCCGGTGGGGGAGCAGTTCTTC. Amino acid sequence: CASSGGPVGEQFF.

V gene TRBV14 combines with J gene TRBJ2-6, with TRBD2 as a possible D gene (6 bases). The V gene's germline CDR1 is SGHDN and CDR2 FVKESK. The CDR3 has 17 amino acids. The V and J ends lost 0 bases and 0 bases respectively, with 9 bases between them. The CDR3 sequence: CASSQERGNSGANVLTF. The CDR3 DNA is TGTGCCAGCAGCCAAGAACGGGGGAACTCTGGGGCCAACGTCCTGACTTTC. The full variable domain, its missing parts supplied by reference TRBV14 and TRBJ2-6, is EAGVTQFPSHSVIEKGQTVTLRCDPISGHDNLYWYRRVMGKEIKFLLHFVKESKQDESGMPNNRFLAERTGGTYSTLKVQPAELEDSGVYFCASSQERGNSGANVLTFGAGSRLTVL.

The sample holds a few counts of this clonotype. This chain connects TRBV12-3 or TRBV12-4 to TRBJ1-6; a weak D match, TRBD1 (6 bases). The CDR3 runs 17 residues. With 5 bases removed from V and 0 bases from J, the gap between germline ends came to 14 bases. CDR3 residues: CASSPGGSSSYNSPLHF. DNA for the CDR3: TGTGCCAGCAGTCCCGGGGGCTCGAGCTCCTATAATTCACCCCTCCACTTT.

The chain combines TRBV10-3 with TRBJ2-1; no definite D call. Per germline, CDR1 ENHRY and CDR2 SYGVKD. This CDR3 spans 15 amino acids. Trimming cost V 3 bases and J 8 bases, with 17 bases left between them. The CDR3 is CAISDSVRDTDEQFF. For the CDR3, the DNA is TGTGCCATCAGTGACTCTGTGAGAGATACGGATGAGCAGTTCTTC.

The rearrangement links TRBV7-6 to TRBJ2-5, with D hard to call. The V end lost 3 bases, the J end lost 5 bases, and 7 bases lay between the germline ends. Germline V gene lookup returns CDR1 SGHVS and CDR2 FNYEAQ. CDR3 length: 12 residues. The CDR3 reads CASSFHTETQYF. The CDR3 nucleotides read TGTGCCAGCAGCTTTCACACGGAGACCCAGTACTTC.

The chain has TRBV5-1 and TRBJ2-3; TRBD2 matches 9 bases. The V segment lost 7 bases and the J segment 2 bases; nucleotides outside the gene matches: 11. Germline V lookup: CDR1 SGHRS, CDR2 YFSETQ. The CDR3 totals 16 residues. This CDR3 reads CASHLRLAETTDTQYF. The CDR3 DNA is TGCGCCAGCCACCTGAGACTAGCGGAGACCACAGATACGCAGTATTTT.